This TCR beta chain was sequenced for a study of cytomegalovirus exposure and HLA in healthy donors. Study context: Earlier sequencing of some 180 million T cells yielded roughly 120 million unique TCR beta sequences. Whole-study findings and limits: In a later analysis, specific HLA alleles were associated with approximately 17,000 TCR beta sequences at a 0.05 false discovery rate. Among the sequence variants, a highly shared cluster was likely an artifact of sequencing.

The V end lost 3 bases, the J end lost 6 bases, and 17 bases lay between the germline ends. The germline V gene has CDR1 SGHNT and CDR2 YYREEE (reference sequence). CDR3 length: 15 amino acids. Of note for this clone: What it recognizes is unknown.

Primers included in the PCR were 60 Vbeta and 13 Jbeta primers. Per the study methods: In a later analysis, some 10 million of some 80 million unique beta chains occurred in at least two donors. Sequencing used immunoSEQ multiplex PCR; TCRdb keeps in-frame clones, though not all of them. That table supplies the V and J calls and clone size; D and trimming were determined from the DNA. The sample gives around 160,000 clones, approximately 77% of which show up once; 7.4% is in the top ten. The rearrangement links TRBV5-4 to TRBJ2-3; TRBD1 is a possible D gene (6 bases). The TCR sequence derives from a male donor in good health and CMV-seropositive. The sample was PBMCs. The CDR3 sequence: CASSWPDRARDTQYF. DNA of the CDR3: TGTGCCAGCAGCTGGCCGGACAGAGCCAGGGATACGCAGTATTTT. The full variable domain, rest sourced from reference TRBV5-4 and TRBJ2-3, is ETGVTQSPTHLIKTRGQQVTLRCSSQSGHNTVSWYQQALGQGPQFIFQYYREEENGRGNFPPRFSGLQFPNYSSELNVNALELDDSALYLCASSWPDRARDTQYFGPGTRLTVL.